Below, 29 T cell receptor beta chains from the same sample are listed, as sequenced in a study of cytomegalovirus exposure and HLA in healthy donors. Method: immunoSEQ multiplex PCR; TCRdb's copy keeps in-frame clones and lacks some. There are approximately 170,000 clones in the sample; around four fifths occur only once, and about 2.1% lies in the top ten. What was sequenced was PBMCs. The source of these receptors is a man under 40 in good health and CMV-seropositive.

The count of this clone is one. The chain recombines TRBV19 with TRBJ1-2, with D perhaps TRBD1 (5 bases). Germline CDR1 is LNHDA and CDR2 is SQIVND (reference sequence). This CDR3 is built from 16 residues. Trimming shortened V by 2 bases and J by 7 bases, and 20 bases separated the two germline ends. The CDR3 protein is CASSISETDPLGGYTF. As DNA, the CDR3 is TGTGCCAGTAGTATATCAGAGACAGACCCCCTCGGTGGCTACACCTTC. Full variable domain (missing parts from reference TRBV19 and TRBJ1-2): DGGITQSPKYLFRKEGQNVTLSCEQNLNHDAMYWYRQDPGQGLRLIYYSQIVNDFQKGDIAEGYSVSREKKESFPLTVTSAQKNPTAFYLCASSISETDPLGGYTFGSGTRLTVV.

The V and J genes are TRBV27 and TRBJ1-6; TRBD1 matches at 9 bases. CDR1 and CDR2 from the germline V gene are MNHEY and SMNVEV (reference sequence). The trim removed 2 bases at V and 7 bases at J, leaving 6 bases unmatched. The CDR3 length is 16 residues. The CDR3 DNA reads as TGTGCCAGCAGTTTAGTCGGGACAGGGTCCAATTCACCCCTCCACTTT. As protein: CASSLVGTGSNSPLHF.

The chain has TRBV7-2 and TRBJ1-1; D unclear. The CDR3 is 15 residues long. V lost 1 base, J lost 4 bases, and 13 bases lay in between. The V gene's germline CDR1 is SGHTA and CDR2 FQGNSA. The CDR3 sequence is CASSLESGAGTEAFF. The CDR3 bases are TGTGCCAGCAGCTTAGAATCAGGCGCCGGCACTGAAGCTTTCTTT.

V is TRBV9 and J is TRBJ2-3; 11 bases match TRBD2. The CDR3 has 17 amino acids. The V gene end was trimmed by 0 bases and the J gene end by 5 bases; junction bases not matched to a gene: 8. Per the germline V gene, CDR1 is SGDLS and CDR2 is YYNGEE. This CDR3 is CASSVAPSGGQGDTQYF. CDR3 nucleotides: TGTGCCAGCAGCGTAGCTCCTAGCGGGGGGCAGGGAGATACGCAGTATTTT.

This chain joins TRBV2 and TRBJ1-5; D remains unclear. The germline gives CDR1 SNHLY, CDR2 FYNNEI. The CDR3 has 13 amino acids. V shed 4 bases and J shed 1 base, with 5 bases lying between them. CDR3 sequence (DNA): TGTGCCAGCAGTGTTGAGAGCAATCAGCCCCAGCATTTT. It encodes CASSVESNQPQHF. Full variable domain (remainder filled in from reference TRBV2 and TRBJ1-5): EPEVTQTPSHQVTQMGQEVILRCVPISNHLYFYWYRQILGQKVEFLVSFYNNEISEKSEIFDDQFSVERPDGSNFTLKIRSTKLEDSAMYFCASSVESNQPQHFGDGTRLSIL.

J is TRBJ2-7 and V is TRBV18; 10 bases are a match to TRBD1. Germline lookup yields CDR1 KGHSH and CDR2 LQKENI. This CDR3 is built from 15 residues. V was pared by 2 bases and J by 6 bases, with 7 bases of the junction left unmatched. This CDR3 is CASSPIGTGEGEQYF. The CDR3 coding sequence is TGTGCCAGCTCACCAATTGGGACAGGGGAGGGCGAGCAGTACTTC.

The V and J genes are TRBV5-1 and TRBJ2-2, with 10 bases that match TRBD2. After removal of 2 bases from V and 2 bases from J, the junction contained 3 bases not matched to a gene. This CDR3 is built from 16 residues. The germline V gene has CDR1 SGHRS and CDR2 YFSETQ. CDR3 residues: CASSFLLAGNTGELFF. In DNA form, the CDR3 reads TGCGCCAGCAGCTTCTTACTAGCGGGAAACACCGGGGAGCTGTTTTTT.

This chain joins TRBV19 and TRBJ1-2; 7 nucleotides agree with TRBD1. Germline V lookup: CDR1 LNHDA, CDR2 SQIVND (reference sequence). The CDR3 extends over 16 amino acids. V gave up 5 bases and J gave up 4 bases; unmatched junction bases: 13. The CDR3 protein is CASSRGGTGVGYGYTF. Written as DNA, the CDR3 is TGTGCCAGTAGTCGAGGAGGAACAGGGGTCGGCTATGGCTACACCTTC.

The CDR3 sequence is CASSKALDTGGNQPQHF. CDR3 in DNA: TGTGCCAGCAGCAAAGCGCTGGACACTGGGGGCAATCAGCCCCAGCATTTT. The chain recombines TRBV21-1 with TRBJ1-5; TRBD1 reflects the table's D call only, with no check against the DNA. TRBV21-1 corresponds to a pseudogene. The CDR3 length is 17 residues.

The chain recombines TRBV15 with TRBJ2-7; TRBD1 aligns across 9 bases. The length of the CDR3 is 14 residues. With 5 bases clipped from V and 4 bases from J, the junction kept 6 bases outside the gene matches. Germline V gives CDR1 LNHNV, CDR2 YYDKDF (reference sequence). CDR3 in DNA: TGTGCCACCAGCTCCCGGGACAGGGAATACGAGCAGTACTTC. It yields the protein CATSSRDREYEQYF.

The chain's CDR3 is CASSPSWSMNEKLFF. The CDR3 DNA follows: TGTGCCAGCAGCCCCAGCTGGAGTATGAATGAAAAACTGTTTTTT. The V call is TRBV7-9, the J call TRBJ1-4; unclear D gene. Trimming removed 5 bases from V and 5 bases from J, with 15 bases in between. The CDR3 loop spans 15 amino acids. The germline V gene has CDR1 SEHNR and CDR2 FQNEAQ (reference sequence).

This chain connects TRBV27 to TRBJ2-7, with TRBD1 identical over 9 bases. V shed 5 bases, J shed 6 bases, and the junction held 5 bases outside the gene matches. This CDR3 is 13 amino acids long. Germline lookup yields CDR1 MNHEY and CDR2 SMNVEV (reference sequence). CDR3 sequence reads: CASSPWTGAEQYF. As DNA, the CDR3 is TGTGCCAGCAGTCCGTGGACAGGGGCCGAGCAGTACTTC.

The chain uses TRBV9 and TRBJ2-1, with 14 bases fitting TRBD2. The germline gives CDR1 SGDLS, CDR2 YYNGEE. V lost 0 bases, J lost 4 bases, and 15 bases stayed unmatched. The CDR3 is 21 residues long. The CDR3 DNA follows: TGTGCCAGCAGCGTAGCCCGGGGCCGACTAGCGGGGGGGCCGGAGTACAATGAGCAGTTCTTC. The encoded protein is CASSVARGRLAGGPEYNEQFF. The entire variable domain, with the rest obtained from reference TRBV9 and TRBJ2-1, is as follows: DSGVTQTPKHLITATGQRVTLRCSPRSGDLSVYWYQQSLDQGLQFLIQYYNGEERAKGNILERFSAQQFPDLHSELNLSSLELGDSALYFCASSVARGRLAGGPEYNEQFFGPGTRLTVL.

This chain links TRBV27 with TRBJ1-2, with a tentative D call TRBD1 (5 bases). CDR3 length equals 13 residues. Germline V CDR1 and CDR2: MNHEY, SMNVEV (reference sequence). Trimming left V 2 bases short and J 3 bases short, with 7 bases between. CDR3 region: CASSLGGYYGYTF. CDR3 DNA: TGTGCCAGCAGTTTAGGGGGGTACTATGGCTACACCTTC.

DNA of the CDR3: TGTGCCTGGAGTGTACCAGGGCCTTACCTAGCCAAAAACATTCAGTACTTC. Translating gives CAWSVPGPYLAKNIQYF. This sequence joins TRBV30 and TRBJ2-4; D is perhaps TRBD1 (5 bases). CDR1 GTSNPN and CDR2 SVGIG come from the germline V gene (reference sequence). The CDR3 is 17 amino acids. Between the trimmed V and J ends, which lost 0 bases and 0 bases, there was a span of 15 bases.

The V gene is TRBV7-2, the J gene TRBJ1-1, with 7 bases identical to TRBD1. V lost 3 bases to trimming and J lost 0 bases; unmatched junction nucleotides: 4. Germline-derived CDR1 and CDR2 are SGHTA and FQGNSA. The CDR3 extends over 15 amino acids. In nucleotides, the CDR3 is TGTGCCAGCAGCTTTTCAGGGGGTCTGAACACTGAAGCTTTCTTT. This codes for CASSFSGGLNTEAFF.

DNA of the CDR3: TGCAGCGTTGAAGTTACGGACAGGGAGGAGGTGCAGTTCTTC. This encodes CSVEVTDREEVQFF. This chain uses TRBV29-1 with TRBJ2-1; 8 nucleotides agree with TRBD1. J gave up 12 bases and V 1 base, and 11 bases lay outside the gene matches. The CDR3 is 14 residues long. Per the germline V gene, CDR1 is SQVTM and CDR2 is ANQGSEA.

A few counts support this clone. V is TRBV6-5 and J is TRBJ2-3; D might be TRBD2 (6 bases). Trimming removed 4 bases from V and 1 base from J, with 9 bases in between. Germline CDR1 reads MNHEY; CDR2 reads SVGAGI. The length of the CDR3 is 14 residues. The CDR3 region is CASSSPGGTDTQYF. The DNA for the CDR3 is TGTGCCAGCAGTTCGCCGGGGGGCACAGATACGCAGTATTTT.

Note on this clone: The junction does not match germline at one end; this may be a read error. In DNA, the CDR3 is TGTGCTAGCAGCATTGGGGCTGACAGCTCCTACGAGCAGTACTTC. Translated: CASSIGADSSYEQYF. The chain is built from TRBV7-7 and TRBJ2-7, with D possibly TRBD1 on 5 matching bases. Germline V gene data show CDR1 as SSHAT and CDR2 as FNYEAQ (reference sequence). The CDR3 is made up of 15 amino acids.

The chain links TRBV13 to TRBJ2-7, with TRBD1 matching 7 bases. V dropped 5 bases and J dropped 0; count of bases not matched to a gene: 7. CDR3 length: 15 amino acids. Germline V gene data show CDR1 as PRHDT and CDR2 as FYEKMQ (reference sequence). CDR3 sequence reads: CASSQGGLASYEQYF. The DNA for the CDR3 is TGTGCCAGCAGCCAAGGGGGCTTAGCCTCCTACGAGCAGTACTTC.

This chain connects TRBV7-9 to TRBJ2-7; D call uncertain. The V end lost 5 bases, the J end lost 1 base, and 3 bases lay between the germline ends. The germline V gene encodes CDR1 SEHNR and CDR2 FQNEAQ (reference sequence). The CDR3 is made up of 11 amino acids. CDR3 region: CASSPSYEQYF. The DNA for the CDR3 is TGTGCCAGCAGCCCTTCCTACGAGCAGTACTTC.

The genes are TRBV13 and TRBJ2-7; 9 bases are shared with TRBD2. The CDR3 has 15 amino acids. In germline, CDR1 is PRHDT, CDR2 FYEKMQ (reference sequence). The V segment lost 5 bases and the J segment 0 bases; nucleotides outside the gene matches: 5. CDR3: CASSVAGGPSYEQYF. The CDR3, as DNA: TGTGCCAGCAGCGTTGCGGGGGGGCCCTCCTACGAGCAGTACTTC. Full variable domain (outside the CDR3, taken from reference TRBV13 and TRBJ2-7): AAGVIQSPRHLIKEKRETATLKCYPIPRHDTVYWYQQGPGQDPQFLISFYEKMQSDKGSIPDRFSAQQFSDYHSELNMSSLELGDSALYFCASSVAGGPSYEQYFGPGTRLTVT.

The V call is TRBV5-6, the J call TRBJ1-5; the D gene is possibly TRBD1 (6 bases). V lost 0 bases to trimming and J lost 1 base, with 14 bases between them. CDR1 and CDR2 from the germline V gene are SGHDT and YYEEEE. This CDR3 is built from 17 residues. In nucleotides, the CDR3 is TGTGCCAGCAGCTTGGAAGGGCAGGGGCGGAGCAATCAGCCCCAGCATTTT. It is translated as CASSLEGQGRSNQPQHF.

CDR3 region: CASSATGGRTDTQYF. CDR3 nucleotides: TGCGCCAGCAGCGCTACAGGGGGCCGCACAGATACGCAGTATTTT. The rearrangement joins TRBV5-1 to TRBJ2-3, with TRBD1 matching over 9 bases. From germline, CDR1 is SGHRS and CDR2 YFSETQ. V lost 4 bases to trimming and J lost 1 base; unmatched junction nucleotides: 4. The CDR3 contains 15 residues.

The chain employs TRBV19 and TRBJ2-1, with 14 positions matching TRBD2. CDR3 length: 17 amino acids. The germline V gene has CDR1 LNHDA and CDR2 SQIVND (reference sequence). V shed 5 bases, J shed 1 base, and the junction held 4 bases outside the gene matches. The CDR3 DNA sequence: TGTGCCAGTAGTCTGGGGACTAGCGGGGGTTCCTACAATGAGCAGTTCTTC. As protein: CASSLGTSGGSYNEQFF.

In nucleotides, the CDR3 is TGCGCCAGCAGCCAAGACAGGGCCGGGTCGGAGACCCAGTACTTC. Its translation is CASSQDRAGSETQYF. The V gene is TRBV4-3, the J gene TRBJ2-5; possibly TRBD1 for D (5 bases). V was trimmed by 0 bases and J by 5 bases, leaving 13 bases between them. CDR1 and CDR2 (germline): LGHNA, YSLEER. CDR3 length: 15 amino acids.

V usage is TRBV7-6 and J usage is TRBJ2-7; D might be TRBD1 (6 bases). This CDR3 is built from 15 residues. Per the germline V gene, CDR1 is SGHVS and CDR2 is FNYEAQ. The V and J ends lost 0 bases and 4 bases respectively, with 13 bases between them. The CDR3 region is CASSLALGQKYEQYF. CDR3 sequence (DNA): TGTGCCAGCAGCTTAGCGCTCGGACAGAAGTACGAGCAGTACTTC.

J is TRBJ2-7 and V is TRBV4-1, with TRBD1 matching over 8 bases. J gave up 3 bases and V 3 bases, and 10 bases lay outside the gene matches. CDR1 is MGHRA, CDR2 YSYEKL, per germline. CDR3 length equals 16 residues. CDR3 residues: CASSHKAGTGIYEQYF. CDR3 nucleotide sequence: TGCGCCAGCAGCCATAAGGCCGGGACAGGAATCTACGAGCAGTACTTC.

The chain combines TRBV18 with TRBJ2-7, with D hard to call. The ends were cut back, 6 bases at V and 0 bases at J, with 18 bases in the middle. In germline, CDR1 is KGHSH, CDR2 LQKENI. This CDR3 region has 16 residues. The CDR3: CASSLGVAPASYEQYF. As DNA, the CDR3 is TGTGCCAGCTCCCTAGGCGTGGCTCCAGCCTCCTACGAGCAGTACTTC. The full variable domain, with the rest looked up from reference TRBV18 and TRBJ2-7, is NAGVMQNPRHLVRRRGQEARLRCSPMKGHSHVYWYRQLPEEGLKFMVYLQKENIIDESGMPKERFSAEFPKEGPSILRIQQVVRGDSAAYFCASSLGVAPASYEQYFGPGTRLTVT.